The entry below describes one T cell receptor (beta chain). Germline V CDR1 and CDR2: MNHEY, SMNVEV (reference sequence). The CDR3 runs to 14 residues. V was pared by 3 bases and J by 4 bases, with 5 bases of the junction left unmatched. This record comes from a study of CD4 T cells in relation to SARS-CoV-2 and coronaviruses. The assay was immunoSEQ multiplex PCR, and TCRdb's table has in-frame clones only and misses some. The table records about 37,000 clones, roughly 88% of them present only once. The receptor was isolated from an adult with COVID-19. The sequenced material came from memory CD4+ T cells from PBMCs. V and J are TRBV27 and TRBJ2-5; 7 bases are shared with TRBD2. The CDR3 loop is CASSFWGGVETQYF. The CDR3 nucleotides read TGTGCCAGCAGTTTTTGGGGGGGAGTAGAGACCCAGTACTTC.